Following are 3 T cell receptor beta chains from one sample sequenced in a study of CD8 T cells in ankylosing spondylitis. General study results and limits: Eight or nine highly homologous variants formed a TCR beta motif that appeared characteristic of ankylosing spondylitis blood.

TCRdb reprocessed the 5' RACE reads via MiXCR and lists one record per CDR3 protein. In the table there are hundreds of thousands of distinct CDR3 sequences, 15% to 20% of which are singletons. Their cognate antigens are unknown. Source material: blood, either unsorted or a sorted T cell fraction (not recorded which). The receptors here all came from a male donor with ankylosing spondylitis.

The chain has TRBV6-1 and TRBJ1-3; D might be TRBD1 (6 bases). This CDR3 has 13 amino acids. The V gene lost 6 bases and the J gene lost 11 bases, with 17 bases spanning the gap. Germline loops: CDR1 MNHNS, CDR2 SASEGT. The CDR3 coding sequence is TGTGCCAGCAGCCCAAGCCGGACAGACTCCATATATTTT. Protein sequence: CASSPSRTDSIYF.

This clonotype was recorded at least ten times. This chain's CDR3 is CSATAWGSLNEQYF. The CDR3 DNA follows: TGCAGTGCTACAGCGTGGGGGAGTCTGAACGAGCAGTACTTC. The gene calls are TRBV20-1 and TRBJ2-7, with D perhaps given as TRBD1 or TRBD2 (5 bases each). The CDR3 totals 14 residues. In germline, CDR1 is DFQATT, CDR2 SNEGSKA (reference sequence). The germline V and J ends were trimmed by 4 bases and 5 bases, with 18 bases remaining between them.

J is TRBJ1-1 and V is TRBV20-1; D is uncertain. Germline V gene data show CDR1 as DFQATT and CDR2 as SNEGSKA (reference sequence). With 0 bases removed from V and 1 base from J, the gap between germline ends came to 9 bases. This CDR3 is 14 amino acids long. CDR3 nucleotide sequence: TGCAGTGCTAGAGATATGAGCGGGAACACTGAAGCTTTCTTT. As protein: CSARDMSGNTEAFF.